This TCR beta chain appears in the sequencing data of a study of T cell responses to AZD1222 COVID-19 vaccine. Overall study results and limits: Just a handful of people given AZD1222 tested seropositive at baseline. Nearly half of spike-specific TCRs reportedly target variant regions that are unmutated in the B.1.351 and B.1.1.7 variants. Regions 160-218 and 743-854 held dominance among vaccine-associated CD4 TCRs, which spanned spike. Repertoires were collected only later (after the peak T cell response had occurred).

Worth noting for this clone: Its antigen is not identified.

V gave up 1 base and J gave up 8 bases, with 17 bases separating them. The CDR3 has 15 amino acids. Per germline, CDR1 LGHDT and CDR2 YNNKEL (reference sequence). Using immunoSEQ multiplex PCR, the repertoire was profiled, and TCRdb retains in-frame clones only, with some absent. In the table there are 72,000 or so clones, roughly nine tenths of which are singletons. Material: peripheral blood, obtained on day 0 of AZD1222 vaccination. This TCR derives from an adult in good health. This chain connects TRBV3-1 (or the pseudogene TRBV3-2) to TRBJ2-5; D gene uncertain. CDR3 sequence reads: CASSQGVLAVSTQYF. CDR3 coding DNA: TGTGCCAGCAGCCAAGGTGTTTTAGCCGTCAGCACCCAGTACTTC.